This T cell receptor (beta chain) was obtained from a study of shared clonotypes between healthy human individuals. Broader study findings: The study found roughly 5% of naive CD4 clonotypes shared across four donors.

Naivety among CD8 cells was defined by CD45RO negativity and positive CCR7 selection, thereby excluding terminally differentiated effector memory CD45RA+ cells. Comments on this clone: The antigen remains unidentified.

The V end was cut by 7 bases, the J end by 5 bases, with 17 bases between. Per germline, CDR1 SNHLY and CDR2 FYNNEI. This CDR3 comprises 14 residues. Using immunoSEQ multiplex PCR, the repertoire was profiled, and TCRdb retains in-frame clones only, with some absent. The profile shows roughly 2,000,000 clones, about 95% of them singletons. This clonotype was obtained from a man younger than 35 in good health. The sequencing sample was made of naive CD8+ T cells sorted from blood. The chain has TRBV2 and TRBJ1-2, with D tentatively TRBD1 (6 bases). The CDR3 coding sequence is TGTGCCAGCATAGGGCGGGGGGCTCAATATGGCTACACCTTC. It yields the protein CASIGRGAQYGYTF.